This T cell receptor beta chain comes out of a study of technical replicates of blood from a handful of donors. V trimming: 0 bases; J trimming: 5 bases; junction bases outside the gene matches: 1. This CDR3 region has 15 residues. The V gene's germline CDR1 is SGHRS and CDR2 YFSETQ. Assay used: immunoSEQ multiplex PCR; TCRdb lists only in-frame clones, some missing. Of some 79,000 clones in the sample, about 91% were seen once. The sequenced sample was T cells isolated from PBMCs. This TCR was recovered from a human donor in good health. Some clones in this sample may be carry-over from other donors' samples. The rearrangement joins TRBV5-1 to TRBJ2-1; 11 nucleotides match TRBD2. The CDR3 sequence: CASSLGLAGNNEQFF. In DNA form, the CDR3 reads TGCGCCAGCAGCTTGGGACTAGCGGGGAACAATGAGCAGTTCTTC. The whole variable domain, filled in from reference TRBV5-1 and TRBJ2-1, reads KAGVTQTPRYLIKTRGQQVTLSCSPISGHRSVSWYQQTPGQGLQFLFEYFSETQRNKGNFPGRFSGRQFSNSRSEMNVSTLELGDSALYLCASSLGLAGNNEQFFGPGTRLTVL.